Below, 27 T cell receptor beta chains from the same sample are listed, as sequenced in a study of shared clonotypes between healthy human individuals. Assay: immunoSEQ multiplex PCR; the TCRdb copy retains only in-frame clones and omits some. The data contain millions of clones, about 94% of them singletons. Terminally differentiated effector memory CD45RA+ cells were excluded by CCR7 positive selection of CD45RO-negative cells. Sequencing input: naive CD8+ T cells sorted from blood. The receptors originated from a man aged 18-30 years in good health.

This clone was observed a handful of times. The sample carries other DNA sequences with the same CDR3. This CDR3 reads CASSLVGYNEQFF. CDR3 DNA sequence: TGCGCCAGCAGCTTGGTAGGGTACAATGAGCAGTTCTTC. The chain links TRBV5-1 to TRBJ2-1; D is unresolved. Germline V gene sequence: CDR1 SGHRS, CDR2 YFSETQ. Trimming shortened V by 0 bases and J by 4 bases, and 5 bases separated the two germline ends. The length of the CDR3 is 13 residues.

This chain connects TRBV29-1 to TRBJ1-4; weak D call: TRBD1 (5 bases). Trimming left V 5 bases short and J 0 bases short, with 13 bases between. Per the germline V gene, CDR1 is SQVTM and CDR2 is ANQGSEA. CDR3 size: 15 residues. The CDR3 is CSVRAGTTTNEKLFF. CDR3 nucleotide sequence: TGCAGCGTTCGGGCAGGGACTACAACTAATGAAAAACTGTTTTTT. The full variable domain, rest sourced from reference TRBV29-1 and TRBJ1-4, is SAVISQKPSRDICQRGTSLTIQCQVDSQVTMMFWYRQQPGQSLTLIATANQGSEATYESGFVIDKFPISRPNLTFSTLTVSNMSPEDSSIYLCSVRAGTTTNEKLFFGSGTQLSVL.

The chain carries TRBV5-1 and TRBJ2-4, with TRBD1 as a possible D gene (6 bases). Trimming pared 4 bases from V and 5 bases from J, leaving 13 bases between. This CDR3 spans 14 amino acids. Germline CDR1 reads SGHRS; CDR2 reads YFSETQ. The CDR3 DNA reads TGCGCCAGCAGCCATAGGGACAATCAAAACATTCAGTACTTC. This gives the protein CASSHRDNQNIQYF.

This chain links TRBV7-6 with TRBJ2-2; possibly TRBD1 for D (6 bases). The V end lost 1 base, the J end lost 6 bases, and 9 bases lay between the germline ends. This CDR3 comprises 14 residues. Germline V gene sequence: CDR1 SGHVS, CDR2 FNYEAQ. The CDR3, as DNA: TGTGCCAGCAGCTTAGGGGACACTCCCGGGGAGCTGTTTTTT. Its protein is CASSLGDTPGELFF.

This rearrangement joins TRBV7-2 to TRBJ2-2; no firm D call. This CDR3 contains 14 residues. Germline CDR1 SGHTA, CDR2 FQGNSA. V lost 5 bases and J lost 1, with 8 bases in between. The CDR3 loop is CASSRTWNTGELFF. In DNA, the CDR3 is TGTGCCAGCAGCCGGACCTGGAACACCGGGGAGCTGTTTTTT.

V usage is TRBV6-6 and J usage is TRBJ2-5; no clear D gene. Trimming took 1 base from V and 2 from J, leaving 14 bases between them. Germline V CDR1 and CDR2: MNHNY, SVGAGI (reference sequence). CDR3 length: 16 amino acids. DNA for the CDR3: TGTGCCAGCAGTTACTATGCAGAGCCCCCACAAGAGACCCAGTACTTC. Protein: CASSYYAEPPQETQYF.

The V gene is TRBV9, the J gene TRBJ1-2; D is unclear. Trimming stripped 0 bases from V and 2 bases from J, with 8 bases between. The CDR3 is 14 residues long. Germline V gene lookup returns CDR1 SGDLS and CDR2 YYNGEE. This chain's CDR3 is CASSVAVLNYGYTF. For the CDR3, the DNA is TGTGCCAGCAGCGTAGCGGTCCTAAACTATGGCTACACCTTC.

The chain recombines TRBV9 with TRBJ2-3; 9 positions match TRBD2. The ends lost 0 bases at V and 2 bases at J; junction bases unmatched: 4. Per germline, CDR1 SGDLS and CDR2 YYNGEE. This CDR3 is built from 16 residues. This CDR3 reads CASSVGLAGTTDTQYF. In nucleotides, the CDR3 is TGTGCCAGCAGCGTAGGGCTAGCGGGGACCACAGATACGCAGTATTTT.

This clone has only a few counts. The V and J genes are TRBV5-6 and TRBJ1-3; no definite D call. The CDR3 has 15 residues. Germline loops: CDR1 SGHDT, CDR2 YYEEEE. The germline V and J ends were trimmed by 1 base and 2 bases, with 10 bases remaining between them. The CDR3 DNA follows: TGTGCCAGCAGCTTGCCGGCAGGCCCTGGAAACACCATATATTTT. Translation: CASSLPAGPGNTIYF.

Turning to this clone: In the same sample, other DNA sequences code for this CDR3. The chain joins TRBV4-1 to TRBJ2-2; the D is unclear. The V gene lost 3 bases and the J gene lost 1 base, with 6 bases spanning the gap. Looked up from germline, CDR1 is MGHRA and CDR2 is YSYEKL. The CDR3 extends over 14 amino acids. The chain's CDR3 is CASSQTENTGELFF. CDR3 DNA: TGCGCCAGCAGCCAGACTGAGAACACCGGGGAGCTGTTTTTT.

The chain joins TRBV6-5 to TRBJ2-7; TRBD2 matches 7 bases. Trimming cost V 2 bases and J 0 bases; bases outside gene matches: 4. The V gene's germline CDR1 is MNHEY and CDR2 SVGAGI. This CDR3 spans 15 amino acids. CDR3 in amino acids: CASSYRDYSSYEQYF. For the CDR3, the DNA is TGTGCCAGCAGTTACCGGGACTATAGCTCCTACGAGCAGTACTTC.

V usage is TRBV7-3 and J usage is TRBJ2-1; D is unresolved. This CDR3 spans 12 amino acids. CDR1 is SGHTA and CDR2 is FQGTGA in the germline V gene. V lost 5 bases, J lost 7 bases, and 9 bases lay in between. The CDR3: CASSPNGNEQFF. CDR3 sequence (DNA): TGTGCCAGCAGCCCCAACGGTAATGAGCAGTTCTTC.

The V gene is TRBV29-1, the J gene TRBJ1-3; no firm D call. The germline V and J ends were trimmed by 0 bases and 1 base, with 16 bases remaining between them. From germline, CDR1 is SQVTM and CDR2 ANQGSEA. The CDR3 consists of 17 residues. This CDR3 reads CSVEDLEGSNSGNTIYF. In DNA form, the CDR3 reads TGCAGCGTTGAAGATCTGGAGGGAAGTAATTCTGGAAACACCATATATTTT.

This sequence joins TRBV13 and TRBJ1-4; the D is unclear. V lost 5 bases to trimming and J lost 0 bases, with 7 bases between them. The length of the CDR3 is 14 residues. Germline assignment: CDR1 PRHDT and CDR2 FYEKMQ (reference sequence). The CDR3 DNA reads TGTGCCAGCAGCCCTTCGACAACTAATGAAAAACTGTTTTTT. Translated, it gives CASSPSTTNEKLFF.

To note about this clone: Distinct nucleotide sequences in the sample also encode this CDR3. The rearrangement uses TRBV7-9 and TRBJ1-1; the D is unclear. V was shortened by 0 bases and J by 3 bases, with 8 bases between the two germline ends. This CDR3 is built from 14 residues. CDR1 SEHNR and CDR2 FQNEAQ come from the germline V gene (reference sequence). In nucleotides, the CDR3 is TGTGCCAGCAGCTTAGCGTTGGGAGACACTGAAGCTTTCTTT. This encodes CASSLALGDTEAFF.

CDR3 coding DNA: TGCAGCGCCCAAGGGTGGGAGGGGAATTGGAATGAGCAGTTCTTC. It specifies CSAQGWEGNWNEQFF. The chain joins TRBV29-1 to TRBJ2-1; 7 nucleotides agree with TRBD2. With V trimmed by 7 bases and J by 7 bases, 16 bases remained unmatched. This CDR3 contains 15 residues. Germline CDR1 is SQVTM and CDR2 is ANQGSEA.

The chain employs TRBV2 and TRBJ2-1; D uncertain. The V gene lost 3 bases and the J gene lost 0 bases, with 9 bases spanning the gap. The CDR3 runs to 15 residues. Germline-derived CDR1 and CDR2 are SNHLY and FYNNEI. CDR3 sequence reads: CASSDNGGSYNEQFF. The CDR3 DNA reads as TGTGCCAGCAGTGACAACGGTGGCTCCTACAATGAGCAGTTCTTC.

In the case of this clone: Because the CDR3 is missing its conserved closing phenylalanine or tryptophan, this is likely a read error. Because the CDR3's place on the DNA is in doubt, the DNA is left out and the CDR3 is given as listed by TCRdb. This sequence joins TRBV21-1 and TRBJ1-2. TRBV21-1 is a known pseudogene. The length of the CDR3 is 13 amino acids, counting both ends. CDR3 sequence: CASSKANRSRGSV.

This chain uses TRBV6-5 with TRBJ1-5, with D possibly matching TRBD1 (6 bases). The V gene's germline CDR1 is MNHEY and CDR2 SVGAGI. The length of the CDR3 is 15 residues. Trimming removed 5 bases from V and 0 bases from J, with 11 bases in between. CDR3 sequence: CASSRTDNSNQPQHF. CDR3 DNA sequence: TGTGCCAGCAGTAGGACAGATAATAGCAATCAGCCCCAGCATTTT.

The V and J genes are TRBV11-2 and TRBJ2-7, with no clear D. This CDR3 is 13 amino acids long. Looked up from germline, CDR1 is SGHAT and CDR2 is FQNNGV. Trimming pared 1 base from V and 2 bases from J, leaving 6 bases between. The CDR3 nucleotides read TGTGCCAGCAGCTTAGTCGGGCCCTACGAGCAGTACTTC. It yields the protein CASSLVGPYEQYF. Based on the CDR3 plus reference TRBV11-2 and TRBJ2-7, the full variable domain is EAGVAQSPRYKIIEKRQSVAFWCNPISGHATLYWYQQILGQGPKLLIQFQNNGVVDDSQLPKDRFSAERLKGVDSTLKIQPAKLEDSAVYLCASSLVGPYEQYFGPGTRLTVT.

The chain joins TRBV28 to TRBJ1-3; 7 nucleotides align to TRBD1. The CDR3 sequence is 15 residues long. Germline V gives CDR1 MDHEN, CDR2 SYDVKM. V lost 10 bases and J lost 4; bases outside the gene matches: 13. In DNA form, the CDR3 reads TGTGCCAACACTTTCAGGGGGTCTCCCGGAAACACCATATATTTT. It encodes CANTFRGSPGNTIYF.

CDR3 sequence (DNA): TGTGCCATCAGTGAGTCGAGGGCCAACGAGCAGTACTTC. It is translated as CAISESRANEQYF. The chain has TRBV10-3 and TRBJ2-7, with a weak D call TRBD2 (5 bases). The germline CDR1 and CDR2 sequences are ENHRY and SYGVKD. V dropped 0 bases and J dropped 5 bases, with 8 bases sitting between them. The CDR3 extends over 13 amino acids.

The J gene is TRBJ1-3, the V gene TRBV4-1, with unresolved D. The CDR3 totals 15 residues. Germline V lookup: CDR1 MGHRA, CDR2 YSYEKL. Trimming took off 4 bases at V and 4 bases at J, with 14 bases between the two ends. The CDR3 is CASSLDAFGGNTIYF. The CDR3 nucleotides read TGCGCCAGCAGCCTGGACGCGTTTGGAGGAAACACCATATATTTT.

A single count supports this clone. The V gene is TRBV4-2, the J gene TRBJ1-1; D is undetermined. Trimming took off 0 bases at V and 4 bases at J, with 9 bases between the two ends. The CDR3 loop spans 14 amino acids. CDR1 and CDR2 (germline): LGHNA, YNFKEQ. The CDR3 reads CASSQERDITEAFF. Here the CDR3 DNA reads TGTGCCAGCAGCCAAGAGAGAGACATCACTGAAGCTTTCTTT.

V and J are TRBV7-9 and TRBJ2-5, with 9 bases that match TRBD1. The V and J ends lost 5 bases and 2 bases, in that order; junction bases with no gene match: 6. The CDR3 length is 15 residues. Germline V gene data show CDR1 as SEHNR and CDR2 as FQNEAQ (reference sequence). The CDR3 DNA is TGTGCCAGCAGCCCCGGGACAGGGCTTCAAGAGACCCAGTACTTC. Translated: CASSPGTGLQETQYF.

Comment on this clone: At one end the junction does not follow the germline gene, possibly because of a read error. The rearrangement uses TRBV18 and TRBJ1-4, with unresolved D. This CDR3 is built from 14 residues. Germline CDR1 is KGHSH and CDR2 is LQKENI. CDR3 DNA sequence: TGTGCCAGCTCACCTACTCCGGCTAATGAAAAACTGTTTTTC. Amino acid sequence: CASSPTPANEKLFF.

The CDR3 loop is CAWSVVWDLSYEQYF. CDR3 nucleotide sequence: TGTGCCTGGAGTGTAGTGTGGGATCTTAGCTACGAGCAGTACTTC. V gene TRBV30 combines with J gene TRBJ2-7; D gene unclear. Between the trimmed V and J ends, which lost 0 bases and 3 bases, there was a span of 15 bases. The CDR3 spans 15 residues. In germline, CDR1 is GTSNPN, CDR2 SVGIG (reference sequence).